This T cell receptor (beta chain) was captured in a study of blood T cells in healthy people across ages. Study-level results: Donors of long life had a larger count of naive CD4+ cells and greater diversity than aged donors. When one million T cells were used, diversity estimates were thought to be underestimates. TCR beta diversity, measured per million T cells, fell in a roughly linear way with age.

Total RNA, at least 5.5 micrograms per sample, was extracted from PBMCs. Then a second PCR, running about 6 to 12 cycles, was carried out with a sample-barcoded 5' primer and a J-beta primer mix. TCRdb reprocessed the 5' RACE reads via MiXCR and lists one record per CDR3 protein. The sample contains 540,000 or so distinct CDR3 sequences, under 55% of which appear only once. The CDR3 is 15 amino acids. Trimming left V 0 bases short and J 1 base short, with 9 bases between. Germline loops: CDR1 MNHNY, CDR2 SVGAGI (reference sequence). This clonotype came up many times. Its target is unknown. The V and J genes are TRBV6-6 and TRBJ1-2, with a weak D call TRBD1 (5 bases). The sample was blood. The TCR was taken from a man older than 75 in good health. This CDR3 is CASSYSQGFNYGYTF. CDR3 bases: TGTGCCAGCAGTTACTCGCAGGGATTTAACTATGGCTACACCTTC.